The clone carrying this T cell receptor beta chain was observed many times. Antigen: not known. Through Arm-PCR of CDR3 regions and iRepertoire HTBI primers, TCR beta libraries were built. TCRdb ran MiXCR on the multiplex PCR reads and lists one entry per CDR3 protein. The sample records roughly 400,000 distinct CDR3 sequences, about a sixth being singletons. Stated time point: newly diagnosed GD, antithyroid drugs for less than 3 months. PBMCs provided the RNA from which the TCR library was made. The sample belongs to a study of regulatory T cells in long-lasting Graves disease. Turning to the study itself: The antithyroid drugs taken by newly diagnosed Graves' patients had been used for under 3 months. Notes on the study in general: Persistent disease exhibited a predilection for TRBV28, TRBJ1-2 and TRBJ2-5. With 2,741 shared public clonotypes, persistent patients exceeded new patients, who shared 950 to 1,000.

CDR3 length equals 16 residues. V trimming: 0 bases; J trimming: 6 bases; junction bases outside the gene matches: 5. Germline values: CDR1 SNHLY, CDR2 FYNNEI. Separately, the same data were catalogued under a study of T cells in Graves' hyperthyroidism and ophthalmopathy. This second report adds: Progression to ophthalmopathy was predicted a median of roughly seven months early.

This clonotype was sampled from a woman aged 18-29 years with Graves disease. The sequencing used peripheral blood mononuclear cells (PBMCs), collected at new diagnosis, from a patient treated with antithyroid drugs. The chain has TRBV2 and TRBJ2-3; 11 bases match TRBD2. CDR3 loop: CASSEARLAGSDTQYF. The CDR3 coding sequence is TGTGCCAGCAGTGAAGCTCGACTAGCGGGAAGTGATACGCAGTATTTT.